This record looks at one T cell receptor beta chain sequence and its context. The data were produced by immunoSEQ multiplex PCR, yet TCRdb's version contains in-frame clones alone and is incomplete. The table includes around 56,000 clones, roughly 96% detected once. The data were taken from a study of technical replicates of blood from four donors. Trimming removed 4 bases from V and 3 bases from J, with 14 bases in between. Germline CDR1 is SGHNT and CDR2 is YYREEE (reference sequence). CDR3 length: 16 amino acids. The origin of this receptor is a human donor in good health. Some clones in this sample may be carry-over from other donors' samples. The V gene is TRBV5-4, the J gene TRBJ2-6; D unclear. The sample taken for sequencing was PBMCs. CDR3 sequence reads: CASSPSYSFGANVLTF. Written as DNA, the CDR3 is TGTGCCAGCAGCCCCTCCTATTCTTTTGGGGCCAACGTCCTGACTTTC. The full variable domain, rest sourced from reference TRBV5-4 and TRBJ2-6, is ETGVTQSPTHLIKTRGQQVTLRCSSQSGHNTVSWYQQALGQGPQFIFQYYREEENGRGNFPPRFSGLQFPNYSSELNVNALELDDSALYLCASSPSYSFGANVLTFGAGSRLTVL.